These 8 T cell receptor beta chains were sequenced from one sample in a study of Graves' ophthalmopathy and Graves' hyperthyroidism. Amplified material comprised TCR beta CDR3 regions derived from RNA transcripts. First-round RT-PCR with HTBI primers preceded a second-round multiplex PCR. MiXCR, applied by TCRdb to the multiplex PCR reads, yields one record per CDR3 protein. The table lists over a million distinct CDR3 sequences, about 40% of them singletons. Material for sequencing was peripheral blood or thyroid tissue (not recorded which). The receptors stem from an adult man with Graves' hyperthyroidism.

This clonotype showed up many times. The chain recombines TRBV5-1 with TRBJ2-7, with TRBD1 identical over 9 bases. V dropped 6 bases and J dropped 2; count of bases not matched to a gene: 9. Germline CDR1 reads SGHRS; CDR2 reads YFSETQ. The CDR3 contains 15 residues. CDR3 residues: CASTKGTGIPYEQYF. The CDR3 coding sequence is TGCGCCAGCACTAAAGGGACAGGGATCCCCTACGAGCAGTACTTC.

This clonotype was seen ten or more times. V gene TRBV7-6 combines with J gene TRBJ1-5; no firm D call. Germline-derived CDR1 and CDR2 are SGHVS and FNYEAQ. The CDR3 has 15 residues. V lost 2 bases and J lost 6, with 14 bases in between. The CDR3 sequence: CASSLSTVGGQPQHF. CDR3 bases: TGTGCCAGCAGCTTATCTACGGTGGGAGGTCAGCCCCAGCATTTT.

The chain links TRBV7-2 to TRBJ1-1; the D gene is possibly TRBD1 (6 bases). The V end lost 3 bases, the J end lost 6 bases, and 14 bases lay between the germline ends. The CDR3 totals 14 residues. The V gene's germline CDR1 is SGHTA and CDR2 FQGNSA. The CDR3 reads CASSLVGGTAEAFF. CDR3 DNA: TGTGCCAGCAGCTTGGTAGGGGGAACGGCTGAAGCTTTCTTT. The full variable domain, in which reference TRBV7-2 and TRBJ1-1 provide the parts outside the CDR3, is GAGVSQSPSNKVTEKGKDVELRCDPISGHTALYWYRQSLGQGLEFLIYFQGNSAPDKSGLPSDRFSAERTGGSVSTLTIQRTQQEDSAVYLCASSLVGGTAEAFFGQGTRLTVV.

For the CDR3, the DNA is TGTGCCAGCAGTTTTGATGCGCACTATGGCTACACCTTC. Translating gives CASSFDAHYGYTF. This sequence joins TRBV12-3 or TRBV12-4 and TRBJ1-2; D gene unclear. The CDR3 has 13 amino acids. V lost 3 bases and J 3 bases, leaving 8 bases between the germline ends.

Comment on this clonotype: Germline and junction disagree at one end, which may indicate a read error. Written as DNA, the CDR3 is TGTGCCAGCAGCCGAGAAGACAGAGATAATTCACCCTTCCACTTT. This encodes CASSREDRDNSPFHF. V usage is TRBV3-1 and J usage is TRBJ1-6; perhaps TRBD1 as D (5 bases). There are 15 residues in the CDR3. Germline CDR1 LGHDT, CDR2 YNNKEL (reference sequence).

V gene TRBV10-3 combines with J gene TRBJ2-2, with D perhaps matching TRBD2 (6 bases). The CDR3 loop spans 15 amino acids. Trimming cost V 6 bases and J 5 bases, with 16 bases left between them. Germline V gene lookup returns CDR1 ENHRY and CDR2 SYGVKD. CDR3 nucleotide sequence: TGTGCCATCAGGCGGGACCGCTCCAGGACCGGGGAGCTGTTTTTT. Its protein product is CAIRRDRSRTGELFF.

The gene calls are TRBV2 and TRBJ1-5; perhaps TRBD1 as D (5 bases). Germline CDR1 is SNHLY and CDR2 is FYNNEI. This CDR3 region has 17 residues. Trimming shortened V by 5 bases and J by 1 base, and 18 bases separated the two germline ends. CDR3 bases: TGTGCCAGCAGTCGATCATCGGGACTGAGGAGCAATCAGCCCCAGCATTTT. It yields the protein CASSRSSGLRSNQPQHF.

This clonotype was recorded at least ten times. The V gene is TRBV15, the J gene TRBJ2-5, with D maybe TRBD1 (6 bases). CDR3 length equals 13 residues. The V and J ends lost 0 bases and 5 bases respectively, with 7 bases between them. Germline loops: CDR1 LNHNV, CDR2 YYDKDF (reference sequence). The CDR3 DNA sequence: TGTGCCACCAGCAGAGATCAGGGGGAGACCCAGTACTTC. The encoded protein is CATSRDQGETQYF.